The T cell receptor beta chain under discussion was sequenced for a study of blood T cell repertoires in COVID-19. Study information: Whether acute or convalescent, the COVID-19 samples came from the United States, Italy and Spain. T cells, B-cell-depleted T cells, or PBMCs supplied cDNA or gDNA.

In the authors' workflow: Amplification of reference gene primers was used by the study to estimate nucleated cell counts. Sequencing used immunoSEQ multiplex PCR; TCRdb keeps in-frame clones, though not all of them. From that table come the V and J calls and clone size; the DNA was used to work out D and trimming. In the table there are roughly 200,000 clones, roughly 84% of which are singletons. Germline values: CDR1 SQVTM, CDR2 ANQGSEA. The CDR3 spans 15 residues. J was trimmed by 2 bases and V by 4 bases; bases with no gene match: 8. While infection was still active, Seattle patients were enrolled and then followed longitudinally.

This chain connects TRBV29-1 to TRBJ2-5; 9 bases agree with TRBD2. The TCR sequence derives from a woman aged 40 to 55 with COVID-19, enrolled during active disease. The sample taken for sequencing was peripheral blood. The CDR3 is CSVVTSGFIQETQYF. The CDR3 DNA follows: TGCAGCGTTGTGACTAGCGGCTTCATACAAGAGACCCAGTACTTC.